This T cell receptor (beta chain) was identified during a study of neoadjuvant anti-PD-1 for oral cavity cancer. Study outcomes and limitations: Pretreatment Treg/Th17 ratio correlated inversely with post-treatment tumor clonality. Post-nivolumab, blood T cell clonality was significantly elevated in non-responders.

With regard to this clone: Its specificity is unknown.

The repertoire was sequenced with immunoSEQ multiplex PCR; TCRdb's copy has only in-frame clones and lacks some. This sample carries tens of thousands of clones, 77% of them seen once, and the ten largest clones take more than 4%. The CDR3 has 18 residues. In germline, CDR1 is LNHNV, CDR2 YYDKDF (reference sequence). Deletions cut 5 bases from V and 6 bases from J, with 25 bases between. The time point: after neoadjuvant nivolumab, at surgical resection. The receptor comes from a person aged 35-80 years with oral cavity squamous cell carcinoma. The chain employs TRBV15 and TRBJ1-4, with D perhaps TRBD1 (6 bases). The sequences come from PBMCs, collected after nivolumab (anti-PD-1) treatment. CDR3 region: CATSPLLGGGDYYEKLFF. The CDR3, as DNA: TGTGCCACCAGCCCCCTCCTGGGGGGGGGCGACTATTATGAAAAACTGTTTTTT.